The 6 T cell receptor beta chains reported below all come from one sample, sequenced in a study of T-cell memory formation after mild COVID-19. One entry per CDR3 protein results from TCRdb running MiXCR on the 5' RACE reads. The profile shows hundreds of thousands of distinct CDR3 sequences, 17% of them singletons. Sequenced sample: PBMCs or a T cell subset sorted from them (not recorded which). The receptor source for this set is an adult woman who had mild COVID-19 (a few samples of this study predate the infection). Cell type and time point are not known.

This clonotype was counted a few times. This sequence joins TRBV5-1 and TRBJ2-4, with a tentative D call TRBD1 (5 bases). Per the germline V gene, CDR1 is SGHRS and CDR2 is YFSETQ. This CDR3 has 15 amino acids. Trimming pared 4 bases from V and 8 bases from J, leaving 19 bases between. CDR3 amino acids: CASSPLEGALDIQYF. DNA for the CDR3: TGCGCCAGCAGCCCCTTGGAAGGGGCGCTTGACATTCAGTACTTC.

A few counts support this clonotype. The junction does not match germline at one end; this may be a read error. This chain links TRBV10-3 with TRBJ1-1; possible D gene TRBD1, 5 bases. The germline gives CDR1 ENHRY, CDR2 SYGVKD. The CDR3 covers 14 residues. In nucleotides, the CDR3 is TGTGCCATCAGGCCACAGGAGGCGAACGCTGAAGCTTTCTTT. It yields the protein CAIRPQEANAEAFF.

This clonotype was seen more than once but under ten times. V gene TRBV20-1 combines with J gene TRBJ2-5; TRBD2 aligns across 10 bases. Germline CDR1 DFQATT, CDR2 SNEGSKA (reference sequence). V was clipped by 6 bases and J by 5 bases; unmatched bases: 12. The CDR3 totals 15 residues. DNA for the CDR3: TGCAGTGCCTCTCCCCTAGCGGGAGTCGGGGAGACCCAGTACTTC. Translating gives CSASPLAGVGETQYF.

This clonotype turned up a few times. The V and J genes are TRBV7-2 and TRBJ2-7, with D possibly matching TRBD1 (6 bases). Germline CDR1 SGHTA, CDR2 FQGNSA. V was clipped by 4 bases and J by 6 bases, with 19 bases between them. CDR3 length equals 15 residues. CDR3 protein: CASSSPGAAIGEQYF. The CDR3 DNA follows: TGTGCCAGCAGCTCACCAGGGGCCGCGATAGGCGAGCAGTACTTC.

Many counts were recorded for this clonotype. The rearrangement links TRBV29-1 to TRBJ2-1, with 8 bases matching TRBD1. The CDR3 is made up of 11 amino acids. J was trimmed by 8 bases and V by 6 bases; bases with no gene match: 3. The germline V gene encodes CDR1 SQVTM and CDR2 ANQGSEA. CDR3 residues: CSVGQGYEQFF. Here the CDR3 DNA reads TGCAGCGTAGGACAGGGTTATGAGCAGTTCTTC.

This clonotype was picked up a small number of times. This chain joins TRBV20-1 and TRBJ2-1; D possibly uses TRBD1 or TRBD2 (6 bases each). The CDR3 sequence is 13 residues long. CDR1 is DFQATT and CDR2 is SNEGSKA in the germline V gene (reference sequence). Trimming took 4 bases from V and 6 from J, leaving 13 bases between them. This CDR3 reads CSAKGGRSNEQFF. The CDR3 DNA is TGCAGTGCTAAGGGGGGCCGGAGCAATGAGCAGTTCTTC.